This T cell receptor (beta chain) originates from a study of CD8 T cells in Susac syndrome. As for the study in general: Roughly six sequenced Susac syndrome patients had clinically active disease, while roughly 8 were in remission.

From germline, CDR1 is GTSNPN and CDR2 SVGIG (reference sequence). The CDR3 loop spans 14 amino acids. The V gene lost 0 bases and the J gene lost 2 bases, with 11 bases spanning the gap. RNA amounts of roughly 0.5 to 1 ug underwent reverse transcription with random hexamers. TCR beta CDR3 was amplified by immunoSEQ covering 54 Vbeta and 13 Jbeta. In TCRdb, the immunoSEQ multiplex PCR reads were re-called with MiXCR into one record per CDR3 protein. The sample contains around 170,000 distinct CDR3 sequences, over 90% of which appear only once. Points from the study as a whole: Susac-specific public clones numbered fewer than 20 in total CD8+ repertoires (and roughly 5 in CD8+ TEMRA repertoires). That the number of individuals in its TCR sequencing and HLA analysis was relatively small was acknowledged by the study.

To note about this clonotype: Its antigen is currently unknown.

The clonotype comes from a human donor with Susac syndrome. V usage is TRBV30 and J usage is TRBJ2-7; D perhaps matches TRBD1 (6 bases). Material for sequencing was CD8+ T cells from PBMCs. DNA for the CDR3: TGTGCCTGGAGTGTGGCAGGGGACCCCTACGAGCAGTACTTC. It codes for CAWSVAGDPYEQYF.